This T cell receptor (beta chain) is from a study of shared clonotypes between healthy human individuals. The test was conducted at deep level. Each sorted subset replicate got 200 ng genomic DNA, 25,000 to 35,000 genomes. Libraries were prepared by immunoSEQ multiplex PCR; TCRdb keeps only in-frame clonotypes and omits some of them. This table has around 2.5 million clones, 93% appearing once. Germline loops: CDR1 SGHNT, CDR2 YYREEE (reference sequence). The CDR3 extends over 14 amino acids. Trimming pared 0 bases from V and 6 bases from J, leaving 9 bases between. The TCR sequence derives from a man between 18 and 35 years old in good health. Some clones in this sample may be carry-over from other donors' samples. The rearrangement links TRBV5-4 to TRBJ2-2, with TRBD1 as a possible D gene (5 bases). Sequenced material: naive CD4+ T cells from PBMCs. The subset was: CD45RA+ positively selected. The CDR3 nucleotides are TGTGCCAGCAGCTTGGCGAAGGGGTCCGGGGAGCTGTTTTTT. It encodes CASSLAKGSGELFF. Looking up the rest from reference TRBV5-4 and TRBJ2-2 gives the full variable domain: ETGVTQSPTHLIKTRGQQVTLRCSSQSGHNTVSWYQQALGQGPQFIFQYYREEENGRGNFPPRFSGLQFPNYSSELNVNALELDDSALYLCASSLAKGSGELFFGEGSRLTVL.